The next 6 T cell receptor beta chains were all read from a single sample in a study of blood T cell repertoires in COVID-19. TCRdb's table, derived via immunoSEQ multiplex PCR, lists solely in-frame clones and lacks some. The table records 150,000 to 200,000 clones, about 83% of them present only once. The sequencing input was peripheral blood. The origin of the receptors is a man between 65 and 85 years old who had recovered from COVID-19.

The CDR3 loop reads CASSFSGTGGDEQFF. The CDR3 nucleotides read TGCGCCAGCAGCTTTTCCGGGACAGGGGGCGATGAGCAGTTCTTC. The rearrangement links TRBV5-1 to TRBJ2-1; 12 bases agree with TRBD1. Germline V lookup: CDR1 SGHRS, CDR2 YFSETQ. The CDR3 contains 15 residues. With V trimmed by 2 bases and J by 8 bases, 5 bases remained unmatched.

This chain uses TRBV3-1 (or the pseudogene TRBV3-2) with TRBJ2-7; D possibly corresponds to TRBD2 (6 bases). This CDR3 is 15 amino acids long. Per germline, CDR1 LGHDT and CDR2 YNNKEL (reference sequence). The V end was cut by 3 bases, the J end by 1 base, with 13 bases between. The CDR3 DNA reads as TGTGCCAGCAGCCAGCCCGCGGGACGGTCCTACGAGCAGTACTTC. It yields the protein CASSQPAGRSYEQYF.

The V and J genes are TRBV5-1 and TRBJ2-1; no firm D call. Trimming left V 0 bases short and J 8 bases short, with 3 bases between. Germline V gives CDR1 SGHRS, CDR2 YFSETQ. This CDR3 has 11 residues. DNA of the CDR3: TGCGCCAGCAGCTTGGAGCATGAGCAGTTCTTC. Its translation is CASSLEHEQFF.

The J gene is TRBJ1-2, the V gene TRBV9, with a tentative D call TRBD1 (5 bases). This CDR3 is built from 14 residues. V lost 0 bases and J lost 4, with 10 bases in between. Germline V gene data show CDR1 as SGDLS and CDR2 as YYNGEE. The CDR3, as DNA: TGTGCCAGCAGCGTAGCTGCAGGGCCCTATGGCTACACCTTC. This translates into CASSVAAGPYGYTF.

V and J are TRBV7-2 and TRBJ1-2; TRBD1 matches 8 bases. Germline CDR1 SGHTA, CDR2 FQGNSA. V lost 5 bases to trimming and J lost 2 bases; unmatched junction nucleotides: 7. The CDR3 is made up of 15 amino acids. The CDR3 DNA follows: TGTGCCAGCAGCATAGGACAGGGATTAAACTATGGCTACACCTTC. Protein: CASSIGQGLNYGYTF.

CDR3: CASSLTGPYEQYF. The CDR3 DNA reads as TGTGCCAGCAGCTTGACAGGGCCCTACGAGCAGTACTTC. The chain carries TRBV7-9 and TRBJ2-7; 7 positions match TRBD1. The germline gives CDR1 SEHNR, CDR2 FQNEAQ (reference sequence). With 3 bases clipped from V and 2 bases from J, the junction kept 1 base outside the gene matches. CDR3 length: 13 amino acids.